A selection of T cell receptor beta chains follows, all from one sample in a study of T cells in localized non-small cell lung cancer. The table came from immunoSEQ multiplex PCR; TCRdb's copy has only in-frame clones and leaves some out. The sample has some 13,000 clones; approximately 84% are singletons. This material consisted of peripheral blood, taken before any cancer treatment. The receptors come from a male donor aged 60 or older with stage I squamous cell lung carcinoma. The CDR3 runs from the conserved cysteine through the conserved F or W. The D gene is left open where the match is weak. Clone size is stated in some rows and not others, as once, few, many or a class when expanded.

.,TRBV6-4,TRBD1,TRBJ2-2,TGTGCCAGCAGTGTTCAGGGGGCGACCGGGGAGCTGTTTTTT,CASSVQGATGELFF
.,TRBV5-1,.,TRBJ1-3,TGCGCCAGCAGCTTCACGGGGACAACTATACAGAGCTCTGGAAACACCATATATTTT,CASSFTGTTIQSSGNTIYF
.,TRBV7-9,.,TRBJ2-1,TGTGCCAGCAGCTTAGCGCTAGCCTACAATGAGCAGTTCTTC,CASSLALAYNEQFF
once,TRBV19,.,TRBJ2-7,TGTGCCAGTAGCCCTCGGGGTGAGGGATACTTC,CASSPRGEGYF
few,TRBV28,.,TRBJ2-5,TGTGCCAGCAGTTCCCCCCGTGCGAGCGCCCAAGAGACCCAGTACTTC,CASSSPRASAQETQYF
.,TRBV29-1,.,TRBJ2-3,TGCAGCGTCACCCCAGGGACACACACAGATACGCAGTATTTT,CSVTPGTHTDTQYF
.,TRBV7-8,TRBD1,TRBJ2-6,TGTGCCAGCAGCTTAGGGTGGAGACAGGGGGGCTCTGGGGCCAACGTCCTGACTTTC,CASSLGWRQGGSGANVLTF
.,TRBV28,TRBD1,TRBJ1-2,TGTGCCAGCAGTTTATTAGGACAGGAGTTCTATGGCTACACCTTC,CASSLLGQEFYGYTF
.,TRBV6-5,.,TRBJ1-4,TGTGCCAGCAGTCTTTCGGGGGGAAATGAAAAACTGTTTTTT,CASSLSGGNEKLFF
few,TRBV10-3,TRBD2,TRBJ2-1,TGTGCCACCCGCGGGAGGGGTTCCTACAATGAGCAGTTCTTC,CATRGRGSYNEQFF
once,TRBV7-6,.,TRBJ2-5,TGTGCCAGCAGCTCTCCTCGGGGAGACCAAGAGACCCAGTACTTC,CASSSPRGDQETQYF
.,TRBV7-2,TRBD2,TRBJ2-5,TGTGCCAGCAGCTTAGAGGGACTAGAAATAGAGACCCAGTACTTC,CASSLEGLEIETQYF
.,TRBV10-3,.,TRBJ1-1,TGTGCCATCACAGACAGCTTGAACACTGAAGCTTTCTTT,CAITDSLNTEAFF
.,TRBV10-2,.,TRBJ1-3,TGCGCCAGCAGTTCCCCAGGGGAGGGCTCTGGAAACACCATATATTTT,CASSSPGEGSGNTIYF
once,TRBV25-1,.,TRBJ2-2,TGTGCCAGCAGTCCGCCGGGGACCGGGGAGCTGTTTTTT,CASSPPGTGELFF
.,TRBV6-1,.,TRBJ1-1,TGTGCCAGCAGTGATATCTTCAAGTTGAACACTGAAGCTTTCTTT,CASSDIFKLNTEAFF
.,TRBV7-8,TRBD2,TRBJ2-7,TGTGCCAGCAGCTCACTAGCGGGAGTATACGAGCAGTACTTC,CASSSLAGVYEQYF
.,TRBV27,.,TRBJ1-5,TGTGCCAGCATCCGGCCCAGGGTTAGCAATCAGCCCCAGCATTTT,CASIRPRVSNQPQHF
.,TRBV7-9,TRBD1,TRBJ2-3,TGTGCCAGCAACATACAGGGGGCAGATACGCAGTATTTT,CASNIQGADTQYF
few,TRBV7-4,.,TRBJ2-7,TGTGCCAGCAGCCAAGACACCGACCCTACCTACGAGCAGTACTTC,CASSQDTDPTYEQYF
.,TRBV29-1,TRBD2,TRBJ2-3,TGCAGCGTTGAGGAGACTAGCGGGGGAGTAGGCGCAGATACGCAGTATTTT,CSVEETSGGVGADTQYF
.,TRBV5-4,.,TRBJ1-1,TGTGCCAGCAGCCCGTCGGCTCGCATAGGGAACACTGAAGCTTTCTTT,CASSPSARIGNTEAFF
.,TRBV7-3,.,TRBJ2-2,TGTGCCAGCAGCCCACAGTTGACCGGGGAGCTGTTTTTT,CASSPQLTGELFF
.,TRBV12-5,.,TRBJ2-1,TGTGCTAGTGGTTTGGAGGCGTTAGATCGCAATGAGCAGTTCTTC,CASGLEALDRNEQFF
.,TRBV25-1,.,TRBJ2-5,TGTGCCAGCAGTGTGAGGCCATTACCGGTAGAGACCCAGTACTTC,CASSVRPLPVETQYF
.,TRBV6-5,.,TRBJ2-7,TGTGCCAGCAGTTACTCGATAAATTCTGCCTACGAGCAGTACTTC,CASSYSINSAYEQYF